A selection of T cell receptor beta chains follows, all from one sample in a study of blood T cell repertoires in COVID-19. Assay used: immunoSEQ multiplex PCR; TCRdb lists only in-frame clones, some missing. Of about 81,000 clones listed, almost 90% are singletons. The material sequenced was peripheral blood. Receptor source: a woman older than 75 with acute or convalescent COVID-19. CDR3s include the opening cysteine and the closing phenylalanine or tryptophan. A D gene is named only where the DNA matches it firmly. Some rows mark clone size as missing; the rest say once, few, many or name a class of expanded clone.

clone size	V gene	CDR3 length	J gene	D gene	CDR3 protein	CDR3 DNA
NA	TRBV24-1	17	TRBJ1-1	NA	CATSDWRTEFMNTEAFF	TGTGCCACCAGTGATTGGAGGACAGAGTTCATGAACACTGAAGCTTTCTTT
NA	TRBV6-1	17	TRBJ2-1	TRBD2	CASSEWASGNSYNEQFF	TGTGCCAGCAGTGAATGGGCTAGCGGGAACTCCTACAATGAGCAGTTCTTC
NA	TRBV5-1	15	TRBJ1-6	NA	CASSTAGPYNSPLHF	TGCGCCAGCAGCACAGCGGGCCCCTATAATTCACCCCTCCACTTT
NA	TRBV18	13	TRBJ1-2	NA	CASSPSRALGYTF	TGTGCCAGCTCACCAAGCAGGGCCCTGGGCTACACCTTC
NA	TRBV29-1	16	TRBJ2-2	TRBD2	CSARGASGAQGGELFF	TGCAGCGCCAGAGGGGCTAGCGGGGCGCAAGGCGGGGAGCTGTTTTTT
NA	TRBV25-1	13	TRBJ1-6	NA	CASKAGLNSPLHF	TGTGCCAGCAAGGCAGGGCTTAATTCACCCCTCCACTTT
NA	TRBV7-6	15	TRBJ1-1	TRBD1	CASSLLPGQGSEAFF	TGTGCCAGCAGCTTACTTCCGGGACAGGGTAGTGAAGCTTTCTTT
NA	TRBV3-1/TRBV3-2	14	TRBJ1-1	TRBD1	CASSPNAGGGEAFF	TGTGCCAGCAGCCCAAACGCAGGGGGAGGTGAAGCTTTCTTT
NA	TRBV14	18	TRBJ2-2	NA	CASSPRGSVNANTGELFF	TGTGCCAGCAGCCCCCGCGGGTCTGTTAACGCGAACACCGGGGAGCTGTTTTTT
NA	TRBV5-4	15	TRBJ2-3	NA	CASSGPLRGTDTQYF	TGTGCCAGCAGCGGCCCCCTTCGGGGCACAGATACGCAGTATTTT
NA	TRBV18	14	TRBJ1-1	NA	CASSPGQINTEAFF	TGTGCCAGCTCACCAGGCCAGATAAACACTGAAGCTTTCTTT
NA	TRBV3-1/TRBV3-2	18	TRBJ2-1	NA	CASSPGGASARAYNEQFF	TGTGCCAGCAGCCCCGGAGGAGCTAGCGCCAGGGCCTACAATGAGCAGTTCTTC
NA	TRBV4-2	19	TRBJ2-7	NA	CASSQDRFRADGTSYEQYF	TGTGCCAGCAGCCAAGATCGTTTCAGAGCGGATGGGACATCCTACGAGCAGTACTTC
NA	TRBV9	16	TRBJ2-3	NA	CASSLLVWGGTDTQYF	TGTGCCAGCAGCCTATTAGTTTGGGGCGGCACAGATACGCAGTATTTT
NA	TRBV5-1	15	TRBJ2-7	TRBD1	CASSSTPGQGTEQYF	TGCGCCAGCAGCAGCACTCCGGGACAGGGGACCGAGCAGTACTTC
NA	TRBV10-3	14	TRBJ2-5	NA	CAIMSGGSQETQYF	TGTGCCATCATGTCAGGGGGGTCCCAAGAGACCCAGTACTTC
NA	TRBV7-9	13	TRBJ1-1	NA	CASSFQGGTEAFF	TGTGCCAGCAGCTTCCAGGGCGGCACTGAAGCTTTCTTT
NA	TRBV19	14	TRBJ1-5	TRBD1	CASSAGQGHQPQHF	TGTGCCAGTAGTGCGGGACAGGGACATCAGCCCCAGCATTTT
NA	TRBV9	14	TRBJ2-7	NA	CASSLDRNSYEQYF	TGTGCCAGCAGCTTAGACAGGAATTCCTACGAGCAGTACTTC
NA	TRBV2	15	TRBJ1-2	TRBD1	CASSVGQGADYGYTF	TGTGCCAGCAGTGTGGGACAGGGGGCGGACTATGGCTACACCTTC
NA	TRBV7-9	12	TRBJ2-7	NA	CASRKEGAEQYF	TGTGCCAGCAGGAAAGAAGGGGCCGAGCAGTACTTC
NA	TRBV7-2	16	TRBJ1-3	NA	CASSLSGKAGGNTIYF	TGTGCCAGCAGCTTATCCGGGAAAGCCGGAGGAAACACCATATATTTT
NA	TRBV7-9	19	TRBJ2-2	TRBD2	CASSSLLRIASGVTGELFF	TGTGCCAGCAGCTCCTTGCTCCGAATTGCTAGCGGGGTCACCGGGGAGCTGTTTTTT
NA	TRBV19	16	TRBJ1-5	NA	CASSSLGQAKNQPQHF	TGTGCCAGTAGTTCCCTTGGGCAGGCAAAGAATCAGCCCCAGCATTTT
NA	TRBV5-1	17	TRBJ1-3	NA	CASSPTTLVGAGNTIYF	TGCGCCAGCAGCCCAACCACCCTTGTGGGAGCTGGAAACACCATATATTTT
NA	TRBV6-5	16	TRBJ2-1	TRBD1	CASSYWSGQGADEQFF	TGTGCCAGCAGTTACTGGTCCGGACAGGGGGCCGATGAGCAGTTCTTC
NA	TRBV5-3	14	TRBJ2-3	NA	CARSLRRDTDTQYF	TGTGCCAGAAGCTTGAGGAGAGACACAGATACGCAGTATTTT
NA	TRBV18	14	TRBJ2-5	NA	CASSLNGGQETQYF	TGTGCCAGCTCATTAAACGGGGGACAAGAGACCCAGTACTTC
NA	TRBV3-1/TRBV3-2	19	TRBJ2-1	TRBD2	CASSPGLAGGSSSYNEQFF	TGTGCCAGCAGCCCTGGACTAGCGGGGGGCTCTAGCTCCTACAATGAGCAGTTCTTC
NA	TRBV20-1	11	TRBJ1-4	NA	CSAKTNEKLFF	TGCAGTGCTAAGACAAATGAAAAACTGTTTTTT
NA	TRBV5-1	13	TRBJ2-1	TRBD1	CASSFNRGNEQFF	TGCGCCAGCAGCTTTAACAGGGGCAATGAGCAGTTCTTC
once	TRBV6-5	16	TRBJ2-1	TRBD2	CASSYSGTSGYNEQFF	TGTGCCAGCAGTTACTCCGGGACTAGCGGATACAATGAGCAGTTCTTC
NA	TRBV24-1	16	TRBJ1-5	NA	CATIQGVSPSNQPQHF	TGTGCCACCATTCAGGGTGTATCTCCTAGCAATCAGCCCCAGCATTTT
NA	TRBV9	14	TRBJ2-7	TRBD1	CASSVGDRPYEQYF	TGTGCCAGCAGCGTGGGGGACAGACCCTACGAGCAGTACTTC
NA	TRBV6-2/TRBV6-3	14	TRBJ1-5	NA	CASSYSGQIQPQHF	TGTGCCAGCAGTTACTCTGGACAAATTCAGCCCCAGCATTTT
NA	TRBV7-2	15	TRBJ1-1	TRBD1	CASSSKTGRFTEAFF	TGTGCCAGCAGCTCGAAGACAGGGCGGTTCACTGAAGCTTTCTTT
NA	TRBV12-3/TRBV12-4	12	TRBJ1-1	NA	CASRQITGRAFF	TGTGCCAGCAGACAAATAACAGGGCGAGCTTTCTTT
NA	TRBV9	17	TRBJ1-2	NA	CASSVMGGPPLNYGYTF	TGTGCCAGCAGCGTGATGGGGGGTCCACCGTTAAACTATGGCTACACCTTC